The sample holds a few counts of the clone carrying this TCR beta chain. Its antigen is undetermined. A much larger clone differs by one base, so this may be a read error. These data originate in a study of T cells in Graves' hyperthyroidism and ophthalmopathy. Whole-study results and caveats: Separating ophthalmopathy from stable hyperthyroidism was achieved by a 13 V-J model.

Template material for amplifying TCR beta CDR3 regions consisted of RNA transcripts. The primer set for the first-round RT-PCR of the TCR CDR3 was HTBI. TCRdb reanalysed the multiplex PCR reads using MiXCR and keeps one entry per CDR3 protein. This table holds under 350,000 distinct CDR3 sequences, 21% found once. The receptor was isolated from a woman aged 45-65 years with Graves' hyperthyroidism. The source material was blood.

The CDR3 sequence is CSVDSGSMDTEAFF. The CDR3 bases are TGCAGCGTTGATTCGGGGTCTATGGACACTGAAGCTTTCTTT. V usage is TRBV29-1 and J usage is TRBJ1-1; no definite D call. Germline loops: CDR1 SQVTM, CDR2 ANQGSEA. V gave up 3 bases and J gave up 3 bases, with 14 bases separating them. The CDR3 has 14 residues.